This T cell receptor beta chain was identified during a study of Ad26.COV2.S vaccination and SARS-CoV-2 variants. Study-wide results and caveats: Recipients given vaccine exceeded placebo recipients in spike-specific TCR breadth. Reported post-vaccination CD8+ and CD4+ T cell responses to spike showed substantial breadth.

This CDR3 comprises 14 residues. Germline CDR1 LGHDT, CDR2 YNNKEL (reference sequence). V was cut by 1 base and J by 2 bases, with 9 bases left in between. Assay used: immunoSEQ multiplex PCR; TCRdb lists only in-frame clones, some missing. The table lists 150,000 to 200,000 clones, about 83% of them singletons. On this clone: The antigen is unknown.

This sequence was found in a human donor who had recovered from COVID-19. The V and J genes are TRBV3-1 (or the pseudogene TRBV3-2) and TRBJ2-7; no clear D. The sequences come from peripheral blood, collected after recovery from COVID-19. The CDR3 loop is CASSQVPGPYEQYF. CDR3 bases: TGTGCCAGCAGCCAAGTCCCCGGACCCTACGAGCAGTACTTC.